This T cell receptor beta chain was sequenced during a study of blood T cell repertoires in COVID-19. At the level of the study: In each case, the material was cDNA or gDNA derived from T cells, B-cell-depleted T cells, or PBMCs.

The CDR3 consists of 17 residues. V was cut by 5 bases and J by 7 bases, with 25 bases left in between. Germline loops: CDR1 SGHTA, CDR2 FQGNSA. People in the exposed group encountered a COVID-19 case within 2 weeks before entering the study. Some clones are missing from TCRdb's copy, which holds only in-frame ones; the method was immunoSEQ multiplex PCR. The sample comprises 150,000 or so clones, roughly 87% of which are singletons, and over 4% rests with the top ten. The receptor was isolated from a woman aged 40 to 49 who had been exposed to COVID-19. J is TRBJ2-3 and V is TRBV7-2; tentative D call: TRBD2 (7 bases). The sequenced sample was PBMCs or T cells enriched from blood (not recorded which). The DNA of the CDR3 is TGTGCCAGCAGCCCCCGGGTAGGGGGTATGGGGGGGCATACGCAGTATTTT. This translates into CASSPRVGGMGGHTQYF.